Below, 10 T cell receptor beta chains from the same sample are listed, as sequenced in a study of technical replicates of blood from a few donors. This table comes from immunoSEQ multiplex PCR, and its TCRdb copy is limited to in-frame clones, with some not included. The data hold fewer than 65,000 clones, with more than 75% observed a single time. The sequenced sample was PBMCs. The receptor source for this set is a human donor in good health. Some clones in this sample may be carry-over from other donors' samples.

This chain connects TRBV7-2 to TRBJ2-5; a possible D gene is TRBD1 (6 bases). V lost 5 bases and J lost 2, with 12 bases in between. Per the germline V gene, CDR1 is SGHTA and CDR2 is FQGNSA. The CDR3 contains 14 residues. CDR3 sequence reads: CASSALRGQETQYF. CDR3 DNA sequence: TGTGCCAGCAGCGCTCTCAGGGGTCAAGAGACCCAGTACTTC.

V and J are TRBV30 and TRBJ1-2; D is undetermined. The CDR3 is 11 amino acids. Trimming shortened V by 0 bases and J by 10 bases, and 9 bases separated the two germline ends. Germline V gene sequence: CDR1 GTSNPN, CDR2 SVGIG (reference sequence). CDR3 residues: CAWSVMVDYTF. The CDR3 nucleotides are TGTGCCTGGAGTGTAATGGTAGACTACACCTTC.

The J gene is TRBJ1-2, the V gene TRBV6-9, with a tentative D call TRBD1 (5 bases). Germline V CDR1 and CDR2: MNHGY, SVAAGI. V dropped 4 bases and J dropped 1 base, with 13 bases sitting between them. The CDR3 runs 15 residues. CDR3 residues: CASSFWGGYNYGYTF. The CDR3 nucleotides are TGTGCCAGCAGTTTCTGGGGGGGATATAACTATGGCTACACCTTC.

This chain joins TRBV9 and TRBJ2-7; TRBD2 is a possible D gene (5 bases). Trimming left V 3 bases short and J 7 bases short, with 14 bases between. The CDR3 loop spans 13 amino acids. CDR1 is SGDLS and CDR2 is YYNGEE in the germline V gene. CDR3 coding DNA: TGTGCCAGCAGCGCATCCCCGTCGGGGGAGCAGTACTTC. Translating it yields CASSASPSGEQYF.

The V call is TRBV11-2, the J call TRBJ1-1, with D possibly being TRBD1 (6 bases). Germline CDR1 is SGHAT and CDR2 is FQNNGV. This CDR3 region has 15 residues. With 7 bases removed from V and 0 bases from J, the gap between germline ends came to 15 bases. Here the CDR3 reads CASTHGQLMNTEAFF. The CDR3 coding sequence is TGTGCCAGCACCCACGGACAGCTCATGAACACTGAAGCTTTCTTT.

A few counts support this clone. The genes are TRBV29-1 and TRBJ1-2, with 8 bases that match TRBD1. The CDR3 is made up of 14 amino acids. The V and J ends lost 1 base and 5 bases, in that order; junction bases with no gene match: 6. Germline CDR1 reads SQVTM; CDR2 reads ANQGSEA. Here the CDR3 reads CSVEGRGRSYGYTF. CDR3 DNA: TGCAGCGTTGAAGGCAGGGGGCGCAGTTATGGCTACACCTTC.

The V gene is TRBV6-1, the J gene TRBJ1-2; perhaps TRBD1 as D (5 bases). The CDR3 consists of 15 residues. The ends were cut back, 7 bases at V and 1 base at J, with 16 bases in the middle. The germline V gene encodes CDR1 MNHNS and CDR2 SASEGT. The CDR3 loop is CASTDGGWGNYGYTF. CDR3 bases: TGTGCCAGCACCGACGGGGGGTGGGGTAACTATGGCTACACCTTC.

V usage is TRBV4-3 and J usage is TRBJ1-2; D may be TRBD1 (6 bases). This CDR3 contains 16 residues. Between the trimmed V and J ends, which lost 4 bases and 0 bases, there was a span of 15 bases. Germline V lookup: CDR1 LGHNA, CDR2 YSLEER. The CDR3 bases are TGCGCCAGCAGCCCTTTAGGACAGTCCCCTAACTATGGCTACACCTTC. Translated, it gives CASSPLGQSPNYGYTF.

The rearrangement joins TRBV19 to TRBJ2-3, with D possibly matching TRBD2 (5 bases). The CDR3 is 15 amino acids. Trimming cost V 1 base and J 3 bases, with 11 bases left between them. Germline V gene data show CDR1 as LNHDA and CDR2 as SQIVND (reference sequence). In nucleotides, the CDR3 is TGTGCCAGTAGTATAGGGGGTAGCGCGACAGATACGCAGTATTTT. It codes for CASSIGGSATDTQYF.

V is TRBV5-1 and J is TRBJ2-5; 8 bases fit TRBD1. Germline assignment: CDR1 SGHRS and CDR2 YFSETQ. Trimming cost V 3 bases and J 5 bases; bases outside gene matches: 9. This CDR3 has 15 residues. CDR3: CASSSTGGRGETQYF. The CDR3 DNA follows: TGCGCCAGCAGCTCCACAGGGGGACGGGGCGAGACCCAGTACTTC.